These 16 T cell receptor beta chains were sequenced from one sample in a study of neurological immune-mediated disorders. Time point specified: longitudinal time-point 3. MiXCR was run by TCRdb on the 5' RACE reads, yielding one entry per CDR3 protein. The sample lists roughly 100,000 distinct CDR3 sequences, about a tenth occurring once. The sequenced sample was PBMCs. These receptors were obtained from a female donor with HTLV-1-associated myelopathy (HAM/TSP).

Ten or more counts support this clonotype. The rearrangement uses TRBV4-1 and TRBJ1-5; a possible D gene is TRBD1 (6 bases). The length of the CDR3 is 15 residues. Trimming stripped 1 base from V and 3 bases from J, with 10 bases between. Germline CDR1 and CDR2: MGHRA and YSYEKL. CDR3 in DNA: TGCGCCAGCAGCCAAGGCCAGGGGATCAATCAGCCCCAGCATTTT. This encodes CASSQGQGINQPQHF.

The table lists this clonotype with many counts. The genes are TRBV20-1 and TRBJ1-1, with D hard to call. Germline CDR1 reads DFQATT; CDR2 reads SNEGSKA (reference sequence). This CDR3 is built from 12 residues. With 2 bases removed from V and 2 bases from J, the gap between germline ends came to 6 bases. The DNA for the CDR3 is TGCAGTGCTAGAACCAGAAACACTGAAGCTTTCTTT. This encodes CSARTRNTEAFF.

This clonotype appeared many times. This chain uses TRBV20-1 with TRBJ2-5; a possible D gene is TRBD1 (5 bases). Germline CDR1 is DFQATT and CDR2 is SNEGSKA (reference sequence). The V end was cut by 5 bases, the J end by 7 bases, with 20 bases between. The CDR3 sequence is 14 residues long. The CDR3 DNA reads TGCAGTGCTCCTTCAGGGCACCCTGTTGGGACCCAGTACTTC. Its translation is CSAPSGHPVGTQYF.

The sample holds many counts of this clonotype. The rearrangement links TRBV12-3 or TRBV12-4 to TRBJ2-1; 9 nucleotides match TRBD1. CDR3 length: 14 amino acids. Trimming cost V 3 bases and J 7 bases; bases outside gene matches: 4. The CDR3 protein is CASSLPQGANEQFF. CDR3 sequence (DNA): TGTGCCAGCAGTTTGCCACAGGGGGCGAATGAGCAGTTCTTC.

This clonotype was counted between two and nine times. The chain links TRBV19 to TRBJ2-7; D possibly uses TRBD1 or TRBD2 (5 bases each). CDR3 length: 14 residues. The V end was cut by 1 base, the J end by 2 bases, with 9 bases between. The germline CDR1 and CDR2 sequences are LNHDA and SQIVND (reference sequence). CDR3 DNA sequence: TGTGCCAGTAGTATAGGGGGGACGGCCTACGAGCAGTACTTC. As protein: CASSIGGTAYEQYF.

This clonotype was counted at least ten times. J is TRBJ2-7 and V is TRBV7-2; D uncertain. The CDR3 has 13 amino acids. Looked up from germline, CDR1 is SGHTA and CDR2 is FQGNSA. The V gene lost 0 bases and the J gene lost 2 bases, with 5 bases spanning the gap. As DNA, the CDR3 is TGTGCCAGCAGCTTAGCGCCCGCCTACGAGCAGTACTTC. Its protein product is CASSLAPAYEQYF.

In its sample, this clonotype was seen many times. The chain carries TRBV18 and TRBJ1-1; no clear D gene. The CDR3 sequence is 12 residues long. Germline assignment: CDR1 KGHSH and CDR2 LQKENI. V was clipped by 5 bases and J by 2 bases, with 6 bases between them. CDR3 residues: CASSATNTEAFF. The CDR3 DNA is TGTGCCAGCTCAGCCACAAACACTGAAGCTTTCTTT.

This clonotype occurred many times. This chain uses TRBV6-5 with TRBJ2-3; D remains ambiguous. Germline CDR1 MNHEY, CDR2 SVGAGI. Between the trimmed V and J ends, which lost 0 bases and 2 bases, there was a span of 9 bases. The CDR3 has 15 residues. This CDR3 is CASSYSDWNTDTQYF. Written as DNA, the CDR3 is TGTGCCAGCAGTTACTCGGATTGGAACACAGATACGCAGTATTTT.

This clonotype was detected ten times or more. V gene TRBV20-1 combines with J gene TRBJ2-3, with 7 bases lining up with TRBD2. CDR1 and CDR2 from the germline V gene are DFQATT and SNEGSKA (reference sequence). The CDR3 has 16 amino acids. The V segment lost 0 bases and the J segment 2 bases; nucleotides outside the gene matches: 8. CDR3 in amino acids: CSARDLVGRATDTQYF. The CDR3 nucleotides read TGCAGTGCTAGAGATCTTGTGGGGAGGGCCACAGATACGCAGTATTTT.

There are many counts of this clonotype. The chain uses TRBV10-2 and TRBJ2-1; 12 bases are shared with TRBD2. After removal of 4 bases from V and 4 bases from J, the junction contained 8 bases not matched to a gene. The CDR3 runs to 17 residues. Germline V gene lookup returns CDR1 WSHSY and CDR2 SAAADI. The CDR3 is CASSVGLAGGPYNEQFF. In DNA form, the CDR3 reads TGCGCCAGCAGTGTGGGTCTAGCGGGGGGGCCATACAATGAGCAGTTCTTC.

This clonotype was counted many times. This chain connects TRBV20-1 to TRBJ2-7; weak D call: TRBD1 (5 bases). V lost 1 base to trimming and J lost 5 bases, with 12 bases between them. The CDR3 runs 13 residues. Germline values: CDR1 DFQATT, CDR2 SNEGSKA (reference sequence). CDR3 nucleotide sequence: TGCAGTGCTAGAGGTCAGGGCGGCCACGAGCAGTACTTC. Translation gives CSARGQGGHEQYF.

In this sample, this clonotype turned up a few times. The chain links TRBV5-1 to TRBJ2-7; D unclear. There are 16 residues in the CDR3. Between the trimmed V and J ends, which lost 2 bases and 1 base, there was a span of 16 bases. In germline, CDR1 is SGHRS, CDR2 YFSETQ. The CDR3 DNA sequence: TGCGCCAGCAGCTTTAAGGGCGTCGAACCGTCCTACGAGCAGTACTTC. Translated, it gives CASSFKGVEPSYEQYF.

There are many counts of this clonotype. V usage is TRBV2 and J usage is TRBJ2-7; TRBD1 agrees at 9 bases. The CDR3 covers 13 residues. Germline V gene data show CDR1 as SNHLY and CDR2 as FYNNEI. Trimming took 10 bases from V and 5 from J; bases not matched to a gene: 9. The CDR3 DNA is TGTGCCATAGCCGGGACAGGGACCAACGAGCAGTACTTC. Its translation is CAIAGTGTNEQYF.

Ten or more counts support this clonotype. The CDR3: CASRSQGSNEQFF. In DNA form, the CDR3 reads TGCGCCAGCAGATCCCAGGGTAGCAATGAGCAGTTCTTC. The chain recombines TRBV5-1 with TRBJ2-1; D perhaps matches TRBD1 (5 bases). The CDR3 has 13 amino acids. Trimming removed 5 bases at V and 6 bases at J, with 12 bases between. Germline lookup yields CDR1 SGHRS and CDR2 YFSETQ.

This clonotype was recorded many times. This chain connects TRBV11-2 to TRBJ1-1; no clear D. The germline V gene has CDR1 SGHAT and CDR2 FQNNGV. V lost 6 bases and J lost 3, with 17 bases in between. The CDR3 runs to 15 residues. The DNA of the CDR3 is TGTGCCAGCAGTCTTCCTCCACCAAGGGACACTGAAGCTTTCTTT. This encodes CASSLPPPRDTEAFF.

In this sample, this clonotype turned up many times. The chain uses TRBV10-3 and TRBJ2-5, with TRBD2 as a possible D gene (6 bases). Trimming took 0 bases from V and 0 from J, leaving 11 bases between them. The germline V gene has CDR1 ENHRY and CDR2 SYGVKD. CDR3 length: 16 amino acids. The CDR3 bases are TGTGCCATCAGTGAGTCTGGGGGGTCCCACCAAGAGACCCAGTACTTC. It translates to CAISESGGSHQETQYF.